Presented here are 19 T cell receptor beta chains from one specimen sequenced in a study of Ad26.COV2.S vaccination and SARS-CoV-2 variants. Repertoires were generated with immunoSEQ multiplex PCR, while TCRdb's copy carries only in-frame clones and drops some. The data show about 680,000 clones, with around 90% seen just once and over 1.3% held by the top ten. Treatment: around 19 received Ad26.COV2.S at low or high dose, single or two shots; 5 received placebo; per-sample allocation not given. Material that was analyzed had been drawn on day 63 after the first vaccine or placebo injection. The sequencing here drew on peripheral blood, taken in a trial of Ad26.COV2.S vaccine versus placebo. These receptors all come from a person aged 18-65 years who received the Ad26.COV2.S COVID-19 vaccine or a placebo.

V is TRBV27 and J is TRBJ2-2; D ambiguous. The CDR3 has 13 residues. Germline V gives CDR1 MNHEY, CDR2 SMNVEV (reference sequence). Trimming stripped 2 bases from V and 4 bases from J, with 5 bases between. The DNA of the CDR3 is TGTGCCAGCAGTTTAGGCACCACCGGGGAGCTGTTTTTT. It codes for CASSLGTTGELFF.

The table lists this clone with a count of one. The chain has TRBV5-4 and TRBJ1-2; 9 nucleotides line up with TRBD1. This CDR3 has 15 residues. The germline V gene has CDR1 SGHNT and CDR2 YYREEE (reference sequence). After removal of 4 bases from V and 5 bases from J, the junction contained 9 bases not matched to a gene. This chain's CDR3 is CASSRGTGGFYGYTF. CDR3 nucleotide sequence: TGTGCCAGCAGCCGAGGAACAGGGGGCTTTTATGGCTACACCTTC.

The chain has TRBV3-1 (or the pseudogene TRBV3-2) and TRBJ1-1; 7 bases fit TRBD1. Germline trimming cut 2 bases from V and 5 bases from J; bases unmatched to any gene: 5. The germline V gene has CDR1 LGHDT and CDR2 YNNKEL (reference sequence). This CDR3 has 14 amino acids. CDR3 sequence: CASSQPDRVTEAFF. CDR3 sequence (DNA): TGTGCCAGCAGCCAACCCGACAGGGTGACTGAAGCTTTCTTT.

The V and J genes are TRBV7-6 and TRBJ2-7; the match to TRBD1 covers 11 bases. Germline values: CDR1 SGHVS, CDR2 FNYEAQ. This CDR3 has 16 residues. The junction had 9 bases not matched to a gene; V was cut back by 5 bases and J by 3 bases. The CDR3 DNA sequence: TGTGCCAGCAGCCCCGCCGGGACAGGGGGTAACTACGAGCAGTACTTC. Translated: CASSPAGTGGNYEQYF.

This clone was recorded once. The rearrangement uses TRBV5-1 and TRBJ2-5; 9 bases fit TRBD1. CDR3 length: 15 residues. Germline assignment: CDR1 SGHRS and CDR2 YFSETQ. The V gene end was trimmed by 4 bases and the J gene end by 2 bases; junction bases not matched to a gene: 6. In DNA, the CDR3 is TGCGCCAGCAGCCGACCGGGACAGGGTCAAGAGACCCAGTACTTC. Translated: CASSRPGQGQETQYF.

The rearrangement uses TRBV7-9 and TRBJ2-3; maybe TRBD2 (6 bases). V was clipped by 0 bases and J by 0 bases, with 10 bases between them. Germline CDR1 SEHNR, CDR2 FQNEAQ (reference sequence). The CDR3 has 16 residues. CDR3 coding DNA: TGTGCCAGCAGCTTAGCGCGGGGACTTAGCACAGATACGCAGTATTTT. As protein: CASSLARGLSTDTQYF.

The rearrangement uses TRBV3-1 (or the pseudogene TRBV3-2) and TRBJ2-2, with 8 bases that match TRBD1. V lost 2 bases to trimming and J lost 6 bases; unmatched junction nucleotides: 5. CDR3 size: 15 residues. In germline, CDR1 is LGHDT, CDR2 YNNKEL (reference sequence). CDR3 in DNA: TGTGCCAGCAGCCAACAGGGGGCAGTGGCCGGGGAGCTGTTTTTT. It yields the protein CASSQQGAVAGELFF.

CDR3: CASDVRTNYNEQFF. The DNA of the CDR3 is TGTGCCAGCGACGTAAGGACTAACTACAATGAGCAGTTCTTC. The V call is TRBV2, the J call TRBJ2-1; TRBD2 is a possible D gene (6 bases). The CDR3 is 14 residues long. Germline-derived CDR1 and CDR2 are SNHLY and FYNNEI. With 8 bases removed from V and 3 bases from J, the gap between germline ends came to 14 bases.

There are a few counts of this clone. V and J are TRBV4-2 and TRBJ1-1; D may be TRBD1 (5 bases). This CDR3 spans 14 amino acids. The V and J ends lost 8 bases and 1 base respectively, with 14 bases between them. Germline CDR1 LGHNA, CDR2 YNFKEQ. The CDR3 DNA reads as TGTGCCAGCGGGAGGGGTTTAGGGAACACTGAAGCTTTCTTT. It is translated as CASGRGLGNTEAFF.

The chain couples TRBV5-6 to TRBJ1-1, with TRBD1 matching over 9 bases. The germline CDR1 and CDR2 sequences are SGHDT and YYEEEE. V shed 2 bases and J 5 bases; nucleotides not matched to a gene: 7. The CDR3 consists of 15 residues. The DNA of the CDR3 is TGTGCCAGCAGCTTCGGGACAGGGAGAATAACTGAAGCTTTCTTT. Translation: CASSFGTGRITEAFF.

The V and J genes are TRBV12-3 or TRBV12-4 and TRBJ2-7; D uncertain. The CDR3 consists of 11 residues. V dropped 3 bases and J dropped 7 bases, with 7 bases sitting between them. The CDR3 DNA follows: TGTGCCAGCAGTTTTAGGCGGGAGCAGTACTTC. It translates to CASSFRREQYF.

In DNA form, the CDR3 reads TGTGCCAGCAGTAGGGGACAGGGGTCCTCTGGGGCCAACGTCCTGACTTTC. It specifies CASSRGQGSSGANVLTF. The chain is built from TRBV4-2 and TRBJ2-6, with 10 bases identical to TRBD1. Germline V gene lookup returns CDR1 LGHNA and CDR2 YNFKEQ. The CDR3 runs to 17 residues. With 6 bases clipped from V and 0 bases from J, the junction kept 5 bases outside the gene matches.

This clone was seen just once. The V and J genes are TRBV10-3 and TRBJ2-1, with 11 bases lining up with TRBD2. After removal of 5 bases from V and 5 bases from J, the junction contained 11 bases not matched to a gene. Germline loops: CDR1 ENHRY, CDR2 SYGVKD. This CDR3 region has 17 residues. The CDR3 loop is CAISPAGTSGSNNEQFF. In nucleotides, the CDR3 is TGTGCCATCAGTCCCGCGGGAACTAGCGGGAGTAACAATGAGCAGTTCTTC.

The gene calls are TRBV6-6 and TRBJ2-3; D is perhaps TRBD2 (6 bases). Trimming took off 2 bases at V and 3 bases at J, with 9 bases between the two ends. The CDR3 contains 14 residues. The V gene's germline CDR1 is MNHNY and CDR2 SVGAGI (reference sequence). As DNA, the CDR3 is TGTGCCAGCAGTTACGGGGAGGATACAGATACGCAGTATTTT. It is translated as CASSYGEDTDTQYF.

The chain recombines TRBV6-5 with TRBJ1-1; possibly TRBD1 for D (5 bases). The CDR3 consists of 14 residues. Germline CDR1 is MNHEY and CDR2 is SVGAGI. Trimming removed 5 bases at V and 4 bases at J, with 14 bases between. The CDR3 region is CASSPGQGFTEAFF. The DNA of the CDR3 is TGTGCCAGCAGTCCCGGGCAGGGTTTCACTGAAGCTTTCTTT.

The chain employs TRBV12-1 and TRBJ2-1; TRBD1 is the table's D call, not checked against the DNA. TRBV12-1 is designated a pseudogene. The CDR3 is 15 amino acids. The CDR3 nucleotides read TGTGCCAGCAGCCCAACAGGGGGGTCTGGAGATGAGCAGTTCTTC. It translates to CASSPTGGSGDEQFF.

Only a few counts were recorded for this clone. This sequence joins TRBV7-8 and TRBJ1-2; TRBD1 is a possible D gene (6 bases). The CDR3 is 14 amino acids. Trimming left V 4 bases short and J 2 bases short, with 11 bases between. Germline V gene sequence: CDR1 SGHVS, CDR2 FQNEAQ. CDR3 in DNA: TGTGCCAGCAGCTCGGGACATCGAAACTATGGCTACACCTTC. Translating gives CASSSGHRNYGYTF.

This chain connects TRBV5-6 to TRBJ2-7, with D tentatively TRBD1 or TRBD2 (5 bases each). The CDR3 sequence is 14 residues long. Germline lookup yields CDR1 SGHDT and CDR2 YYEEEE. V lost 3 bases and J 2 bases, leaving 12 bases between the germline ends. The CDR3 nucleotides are TGTGCCAGCAGCTGGGGGAGCGCGACCTACGAGCAGTACTTC. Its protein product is CASSWGSATYEQYF.

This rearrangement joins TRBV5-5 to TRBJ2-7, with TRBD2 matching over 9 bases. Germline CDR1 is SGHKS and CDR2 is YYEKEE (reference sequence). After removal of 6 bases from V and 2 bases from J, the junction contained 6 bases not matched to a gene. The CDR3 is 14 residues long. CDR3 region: CASTSGTSTYEQYF. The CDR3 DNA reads TGTGCCAGCACCTCCGGGACTAGCACCTACGAGCAGTACTTC. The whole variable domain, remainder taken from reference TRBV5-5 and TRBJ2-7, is DAGVTQSPTHLIKTRGQQVTLRCSPISGHKSVSWYQQVLGQGPQFIFQYYEKEERGRGNFPDRFSARQFPNYSSELNVNALLLGDSALYLCASTSGTSTYEQYFGPGTRLTVT.